This T cell receptor beta chain was captured by sequencing in a study of beta chain features in type 1 diabetes. By way of CD45RO/CCR7/CD25/CD127/CD95/CD27, the CD4+ regulatory, stem cell-like memory, central memory and naive cells were sorted. Each of the sorted populations had a purity greater than 95%. In regard to this clone: Its matching antigen is unknown.

Study-wide findings and caveats: Among all four CD4+ subsets, Type 1 diabetes patients had TCRB CDR3s that were moderately but significantly shorter. Researchers reported that naive, central memory and Treg TCRB repertoires appeared more similar in patients than in healthy donors. Diminished insertions and augmented deletions at VDJ junctions characterized type 1 diabetes patients.

This CDR3 is 13 amino acids long. Trimming pared 7 bases from V and 10 bases from J, leaving 14 bases between. Germline CDR1 and CDR2: SNHLY and FYNNEI. Every isolated RNA sample was fully reverse transcribed, so sequencing captured expressed TCRB transcripts. The method was immunoSEQ multiplex PCR; TCRdb's version includes in-frame clones alone and lacks a portion of them. Of 600,000 to 750,000 clones in the sample, around 12% were seen once. The sample taken for sequencing was naive CD4+ T cells from blood. This receptor was identified in a man aged 30-40 years with type 1 diabetes. This chain uses TRBV2 with TRBJ1-6; D is perhaps TRBD1 (6 bases). CDR3 DNA: TGTGCCAGCAAGGAGACAGGCGAGTCACCCCTCCACTTT. Translated: CASKETGESPLHF.